A single sample gave rise to the 3 T cell receptor beta chains below, sequenced in a study of cytomegalovirus exposure and HLA in healthy donors. PCR was performed using 60 Vbeta and 13 Jbeta primers. Profiled with immunoSEQ multiplex PCR; TCRdb holds only in-frame clones, not every one. The top ten clones hold approximately 0.8% of a sample with 180,000 or so clones, roughly 80% of them seen once. Sequenced input: PBMCs. The receptors originated from a woman in her late teens or twenties in good health and CMV-seronegative.

The chain uses TRBV28 and TRBJ1-4; 7 bases are shared with TRBD1. Germline trimming cut 6 bases from V and 5 bases from J; bases unmatched to any gene: 9. The CDR3 covers 15 residues. Germline CDR1 reads MDHEN; CDR2 reads SYDVKM. The DNA of the CDR3 is TGTGCCAGCAGCCCCAGGGGGGCGGGAAATGAAAAACTGTTTTTT. Translation: CASSPRGAGNEKLFF.

The rearrangement joins TRBV5-4 to TRBJ2-6; 9 bases align to TRBD1. Germline CDR1 reads SGHNT; CDR2 reads YYREEE (reference sequence). V was clipped by 4 bases and J by 0 bases; unmatched bases: 5. The CDR3 runs 17 residues. In DNA, the CDR3 is TGTGCCAGCAGCAGGGGGACAGGGAGCTCTGGGGCCAACGTCCTGACTTTC. This gives the protein CASSRGTGSSGANVLTF. The variable domain in full, completed from reference TRBV5-4 and TRBJ2-6, reads ETGVTQSPTHLIKTRGQQVTLRCSSQSGHNTVSWYQQALGQGPQFIFQYYREEENGRGNFPPRFSGLQFPNYSSELNVNALELDDSALYLCASSRGTGSSGANVLTFGAGSRLTVL.

Here the CDR3 DNA reads TGTGCCAGCAGCCAAGATGGGGCCTGGCAGTTCTTC. Amino acids: CASSQDGAWQFF. This rearrangement joins TRBV4-2 to TRBJ2-1, with D possibly matching TRBD1 (5 bases). Germline V gene sequence: CDR1 LGHNA, CDR2 YNFKEQ. V lost 0 bases and J 12 bases, leaving 9 bases between the germline ends. This CDR3 spans 12 amino acids.